These 10 T cell receptor beta chains were all obtained from the same sample, sequenced in a study of cytomegalovirus exposure and HLA in healthy donors. Vbeta (60) and Jbeta (13) primers were used in the PCR. TCRdb keeps only in-frame clones here, not all; method: immunoSEQ multiplex PCR. The sample lists approximately 200,000 clones; roughly 80% were seen once. The specimen was PBMCs. The receptors shown here come from a woman aged 18-29 years in good health and CMV-seronegative.

This clone was recorded only once. The genes are TRBV5-1 and TRBJ1-2, with TRBD1 matching over 7 bases. The CDR3 contains 16 residues. The V gene end was trimmed by 4 bases and the J gene end by 5 bases; junction bases not matched to a gene: 14. Germline V gene lookup returns CDR1 SGHRS and CDR2 YFSETQ. The CDR3 spells CASSPTSTGTGYGYTF. The CDR3 bases are TGCGCCAGCAGCCCCACCTCGACAGGGACTGGTTATGGCTACACCTTC.

This chain uses TRBV18 with TRBJ1-1; the D gene is possibly TRBD1 (5 bases). The germline gives CDR1 KGHSH, CDR2 LQKENI. There are 18 residues in the CDR3. Trimming stripped 5 bases from V and 0 bases from J, with 22 bases between. DNA of the CDR3: TGTGCCAGCTCAAAAGGGGTGAACCCGGGGGTCGTGAACACTGAAGCTTTCTTT. Its protein is CASSKGVNPGVVNTEAFF.

J is TRBJ2-3 and V is TRBV5-1, with 8 bases identical to TRBD2. Germline lookup yields CDR1 SGHRS and CDR2 YFSETQ. The CDR3 extends over 15 amino acids. V trimming: 1 base; J trimming: 4 bases; junction bases outside the gene matches: 5. The CDR3 sequence: CASSLRRGESDTQYF. CDR3 nucleotides: TGCGCCAGCAGCTTGCGGCGGGGGGAGTCAGATACGCAGTATTTT.

This chain connects TRBV5-4 to TRBJ2-3; 9 nucleotides line up with TRBD1. This CDR3 comprises 15 residues. The germline V gene encodes CDR1 SGHNT and CDR2 YYREEE (reference sequence). Losses at the gene ends were 0 bases for V and 4 bases for J; bases not matched to a gene: 3. CDR3 sequence reads: CASSLEGQGPDTQYF. In DNA, the CDR3 is TGTGCCAGCAGCTTGGAAGGACAGGGGCCAGATACGCAGTATTTT.

This clone has a single count. The chain has TRBV4-1 and TRBJ2-1; TRBD1 aligns across 11 bases. The length of the CDR3 is 16 residues. Germline CDR1 MGHRA, CDR2 YSYEKL. V shed 1 base, J shed 6 bases, and the junction held 5 bases outside the gene matches. The CDR3, as DNA: TGCGCCAGCAGCCAAGGGACAGGGGGCCTCAGCAATGAGCAGTTCTTC. The encoded protein is CASSQGTGGLSNEQFF.

V and J are TRBV7-2 and TRBJ2-5, with D maybe TRBD1 (6 bases). V dropped 1 base and J dropped 5 bases, with 14 bases sitting between them. The CDR3 has 15 amino acids. The germline gives CDR1 SGHTA, CDR2 FQGNSA. CDR3 nucleotides: TGTGCCAGCAGCTTAGATTCAGGGGAAGGGGAGACCCAGTACTTC. Translating gives CASSLDSGEGETQYF.

This clone was recorded a few times. This chain connects TRBV28 to TRBJ2-1; 9 bases line up with TRBD2. Germline V gives CDR1 MDHEN, CDR2 SYDVKM. This CDR3 contains 17 residues. The CDR3 protein is CAALSREGRSSYNEQFF. CDR3 DNA: TGTGCTGCTCTCTCGCGGGAGGGTAGAAGCTCCTACAATGAGCAGTTCTTC.

V gene TRBV7-9 combines with J gene TRBJ1-1; D is possibly TRBD1 (6 bases). CDR3 length: 14 residues. Trimming pared 5 bases from V and 0 bases from J, leaving 10 bases between. Germline assignment: CDR1 SEHNR and CDR2 FQNEAQ (reference sequence). CDR3 amino acids: CASSGQRVNTEAFF. Here the CDR3 DNA reads TGTGCCAGCAGCGGACAGAGAGTGAACACTGAAGCTTTCTTT. Full variable domain (rest looked up from reference TRBV7-9 and TRBJ1-1): DTGVSQNPRHKITKRGQNVTFRCDPISEHNRLYWYRQTLGQGPEFLTYFQNEAQLEKSRLLSDRFSAERPKGSFSTLEIQRTEQGDSAMYLCASSGQRVNTEAFFGQGTRLTVV.

The V call is TRBV28, the J call TRBJ1-6; D perhaps matches TRBD1 (5 bases). Germline-derived CDR1 and CDR2 are MDHEN and SYDVKM. The V end was cut by 3 bases, the J end by 3 bases, with 9 bases between. The CDR3 extends over 15 amino acids. The CDR3 loop is CASSFGRGYNSPLHF. The CDR3 nucleotides are TGTGCCAGCAGTTTTGGGAGGGGCTATAATTCACCCCTCCACTTT.

The chain is built from TRBV25-1 and TRBJ1-5; D ambiguous. The CDR3 is 14 amino acids. V was clipped by 2 bases and J by 0 bases, with 5 bases between them. Per germline, CDR1 MGHDK and CDR2 SYGVNS. The CDR3 nucleotides read TGTGCCAGCAGTGAAAATTATAGCAATCAGCCCCAGCATTTT. Protein product: CASSENYSNQPQHF.